This T cell receptor (beta chain) is from a study of response to subunit inactivated influenza vaccine. About this clonotype itself: Its antigen is undetermined.

Regarding the study as a whole: Authors suggested each seasonal influenza vaccination recruits few new T cells.

TCRdb re-called the RT-PCR reads with MiXCR, one entry per CDR3 protein. Of about 650,000 distinct CDR3 sequences detected, 13% to 15% appear once; the ten largest clones hold around 7.6%. The CDR3 extends over 13 amino acids. Germline V gene sequence: CDR1 MNHEY, CDR2 SMNVEV (reference sequence). The ends were cut back, 2 bases at V and 6 bases at J, with 11 bases in the middle. The receptor's source is a man in his fifties who received an inactivated influenza vaccine. V usage is TRBV27 and J usage is TRBJ2-7; unclear D gene. The sample here was PBMCs from blood, taken 14 to 15 days before vaccination. CDR3 bases: TGTGCCAGCAGTTTAAATGGCAGCCCCGAGCAGTACTTC. It codes for CASSLNGSPEQYF.